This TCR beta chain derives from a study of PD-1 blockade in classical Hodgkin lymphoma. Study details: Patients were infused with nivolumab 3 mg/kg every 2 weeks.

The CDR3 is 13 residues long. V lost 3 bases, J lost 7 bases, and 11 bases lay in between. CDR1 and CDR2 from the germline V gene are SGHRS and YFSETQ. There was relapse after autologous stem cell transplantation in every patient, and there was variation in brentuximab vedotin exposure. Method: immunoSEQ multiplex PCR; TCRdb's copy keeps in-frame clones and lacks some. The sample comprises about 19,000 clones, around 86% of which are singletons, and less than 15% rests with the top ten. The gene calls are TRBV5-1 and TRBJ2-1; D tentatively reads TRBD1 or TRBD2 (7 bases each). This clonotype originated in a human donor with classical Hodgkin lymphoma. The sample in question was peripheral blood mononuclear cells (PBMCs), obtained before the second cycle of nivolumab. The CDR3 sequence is CASSSQGGNEQFF. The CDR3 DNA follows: TGCGCCAGCAGCTCCCAGGGGGGGAATGAGCAGTTCTTC.